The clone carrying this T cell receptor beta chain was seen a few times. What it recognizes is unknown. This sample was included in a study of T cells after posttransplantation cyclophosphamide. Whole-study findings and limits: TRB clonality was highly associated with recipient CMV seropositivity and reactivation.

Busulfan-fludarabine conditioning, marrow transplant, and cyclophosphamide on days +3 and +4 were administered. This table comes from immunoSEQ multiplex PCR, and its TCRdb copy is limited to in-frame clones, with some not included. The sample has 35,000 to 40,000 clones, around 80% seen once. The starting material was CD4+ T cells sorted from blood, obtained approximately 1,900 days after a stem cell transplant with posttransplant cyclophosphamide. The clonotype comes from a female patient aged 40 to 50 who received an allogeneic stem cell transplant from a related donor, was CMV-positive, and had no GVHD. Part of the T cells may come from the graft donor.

CDR3 amino acids: CARKQGPPNTGELFF. CDR3 nucleotides: TGTGCCAGGAAGCAGGGGCCCCCGAACACCGGGGAGCTGTTTTTT. The V gene is TRBV6-4, the J gene TRBJ2-2; TRBD1 is a possible D gene (6 bases). CDR1 is MRHNA, CDR2 SNTAGT, per germline. CDR3 size: 15 residues. Between the trimmed V and J ends, which lost 9 bases and 0 bases, there was a span of 14 bases.